This TCR beta chain was identified during a study of a mutant IDH1 vaccine in newly diagnosed glioma. Produced via immunoSEQ multiplex PCR; TCRdb's table is partial and in-frame only. Altogether about 69,000 clones are present, more than 75% being singletons, with the ten largest covering 1.5% to 2.5%. Time point in this sample: week 35, safety follow-up. Vaccine doses each comprised 300 ug of mutant IDH1 20-mer peptide, with topical imiquimod. Germline assignment: CDR1 SGHAT and CDR2 FQDESV (reference sequence). There are 15 residues in the CDR3. Germline trimming cut 5 bases from V and 8 bases from J; bases unmatched to any gene: 12. Concerning this clone itself: What it binds is unknown.

This chain uses TRBV11-1 with TRBJ2-1; TRBD1 matches 7 bases. The sample was PBMCs, taken from a glioma patient whose treatment included an IDH1 peptide vaccine. The TCR was taken from a man aged 25-45 years with glioma. The CDR3 spells CASSPDRVTSDEQFF. The CDR3 bases are TGTGCCAGCAGCCCAGACAGGGTGACGAGTGATGAGCAGTTCTTC.